These 19 T cell receptor beta chains share one sample of origin, sequenced in a study of blood T cell repertoires in COVID-19. The protocol was immunoSEQ multiplex PCR, while the TCRdb copy is restricted to in-frame clones and leaves out a portion. The table lists hundreds of thousands of clones, 90% of them singletons. Sequencing input: PBMCs or T cells enriched from blood (not recorded which). These receptors came from a young woman with acute COVID-19.

The genes are TRBV24-1 and TRBJ2-1; 8 bases align to TRBD2. CDR3 length equals 16 residues. The germline V gene encodes CDR1 KGHDR and CDR2 SFDVKD. J lost 4 bases, V lost 4 bases, and 8 bases had no gene match. The CDR3 protein is CATSDPTSGRYNEQFF. The CDR3 DNA reads TGTGCCACCAGTGACCCAACTAGCGGAAGATACAATGAGCAGTTCTTC.

The J gene is TRBJ1-1, the V gene TRBV28, with a weak D call TRBD1 (5 bases). Trimming stripped 2 bases from V and 6 bases from J, with 13 bases between. There are 14 residues in the CDR3. Germline CDR1 and CDR2: MDHEN and SYDVKM. CDR3 protein: CASSLGGLFSEAFF. DNA for the CDR3: TGTGCCAGCAGTTTAGGGGGGTTATTCTCTGAAGCTTTCTTT. Based on the CDR3 plus reference TRBV28 and TRBJ1-1, the full variable domain is DVKVTQSSRYLVKRTGEKVFLECVQDMDHENMFWYRQDPGLGLRLIYFSYDVKMKEKGDIPEGYSVSREKKERFSLILESASTNQTSMYLCASSLGGLFSEAFFGQGTRLTVV.

The chain has TRBV15 and TRBJ1-1, with D unresolved. Germline V gives CDR1 LNHNV, CDR2 YYDKDF (reference sequence). This CDR3 spans 13 amino acids. V was trimmed by 4 bases and J by 5 bases, leaving 11 bases between them. For the CDR3, the DNA is TGTGCCACCAGCATAGCCGGATTGACTGAAGCTTTCTTT. Translation gives CATSIAGLTEAFF. Filled out from reference TRBV15 and TRBJ1-1, the complete variable domain reads DAMVIQNPRYQVTQFGKPVTLSCSQTLNHNVMYWYQQKSSQAPKLLFHYYDKDFNNEADTPDNFQSRRPNTSFCFLDIRSPGLGDTAMYLCATSIAGLTEAFFGQGTRLTVV.

This clone was detected only once. This chain joins TRBV7-9 and TRBJ1-2; no reliable D call. Germline values: CDR1 SEHNR, CDR2 FQNEAQ (reference sequence). The germline V and J ends were trimmed by 5 bases and 0 bases, with 13 bases remaining between them. The CDR3 is made up of 15 amino acids. The DNA of the CDR3 is TGTGCCAGCAGCACCAAGTTCGGTACTAACTATGGCTACACCTTC. Amino acids: CASSTKFGTNYGYTF.

This clone was observed once. This chain links TRBV5-5 with TRBJ2-1, with a weak D call TRBD2 (6 bases). This CDR3 has 16 amino acids. Trimming stripped 4 bases from V and 0 bases from J, with 14 bases between. Germline lookup yields CDR1 SGHKS and CDR2 YYEKEE (reference sequence). As DNA, the CDR3 is TGTGCCAGCAGCCCAACTCGGGGGTTCTCCTACAATGAGCAGTTCTTC. As protein: CASSPTRGFSYNEQFF.

This clone was seen just once. The rearrangement joins TRBV9 to TRBJ2-7, with D tentatively TRBD1 (6 bases). V lost 5 bases and J lost 0, with 18 bases in between. Germline CDR1 is SGDLS and CDR2 is YYNGEE. This CDR3 is 16 amino acids long. The CDR3 DNA follows: TGTGCCAGCAGAGCTTCTCAAGACAGGTGCTCCTACGAGCAGTACTTC. It yields the protein CASRASQDRCSYEQYF.

This clone occurred once. The identical CDR3 is also encoded by other nucleotide sequences in the sample. CDR3 loop: CASSRTSGSSYNEQFF. CDR3 DNA sequence: TGTGCCAGTAGTAGAACTAGCGGGAGCTCCTACAATGAGCAGTTCTTC. The chain couples TRBV19 to TRBJ2-1; TRBD2 matches 11 bases. Trimming removed 4 bases from V and 0 bases from J; junction bases left unmatched: 2. Per the germline V gene, CDR1 is LNHDA and CDR2 is SQIVND (reference sequence). The CDR3 is 16 amino acids.

This chain connects TRBV2 to TRBJ1-4; D is uncertain. Trimming cost V 10 bases and J 1 base, with 16 bases left between them. CDR3 size: 15 residues. Germline V lookup: CDR1 SNHLY, CDR2 FYNNEI. The CDR3: CATGGQRVTNEKLFF. In DNA, the CDR3 is TGTGCCACTGGCGGTCAACGGGTAACTAATGAAAAACTGTTTTTT.

This chain uses TRBV18 with TRBJ1-1; D is perhaps TRBD1 (5 bases). The V and J ends lost 1 base and 3 bases respectively, with 12 bases between them. This CDR3 is 15 amino acids long. In germline, CDR1 is KGHSH, CDR2 LQKENI. In DNA form, the CDR3 reads TGTGCCAGCTCACCACATCCAGGGAGGTACACTGAAGCTTTCTTT. Amino acid sequence: CASSPHPGRYTEAFF.

The chain links TRBV7-9 to TRBJ2-1; TRBD2 aligns across 8 bases. Germline CDR1 SEHNR, CDR2 FQNEAQ (reference sequence). The CDR3 consists of 15 residues. With V trimmed by 7 bases and J by 5 bases, 10 bases remained unmatched. The CDR3 bases are TGTGCCAGCACCCGGGGTAGCGGGACCCACAATGAGCAGTTCTTC. It translates to CASTRGSGTHNEQFF.

The chain employs TRBV7-3 and TRBJ2-5; tentative D call: TRBD2 (6 bases). Germline V lookup: CDR1 SGHTA, CDR2 FQGTGA. The CDR3 is 14 residues long. V was shortened by 5 bases and J by 3 bases, with 13 bases between the two germline ends. The CDR3 region is CASSNSGLEETQYF. CDR3 nucleotides: TGTGCCAGCAGCAACTCGGGACTCGAAGAGACCCAGTACTTC.

The chain employs TRBV5-1 and TRBJ1-4; D ambiguous. The V gene lost 4 bases and the J gene lost 0 bases, with 7 bases spanning the gap. From germline, CDR1 is SGHRS and CDR2 YFSETQ. The CDR3 is 14 residues long. As DNA, the CDR3 is TGCGCCAGCAGCCCCCGGGCAACTAATGAAAAACTGTTTTTT. As protein: CASSPRATNEKLFF.

The chain joins TRBV23-1 to TRBJ1-1; D possibly corresponds to TRBD1 (6 bases). TRBV23-1 is filed as an ORF, its function uncertain. Trimming took 3 bases from V and 3 from J, leaving 17 bases between them. The CDR3 runs to 16 residues. The CDR3 loop is CASSHLWGPCYTEAFF. CDR3 sequence (DNA): TGCGCCAGCAGTCACCTCTGGGGGCCTTGTTACACTGAAGCTTTCTTT.

This sequence joins TRBV3-1 (or the pseudogene TRBV3-2) and TRBJ1-6; the match to TRBD1 covers 8 bases. CDR1 and CDR2 (germline): LGHDT, YNNKEL (reference sequence). The CDR3 is 17 residues long. V shed 4 bases and J 3 bases; nucleotides not matched to a gene: 8. The CDR3 DNA is TGTGCCAGCAGCCGCGGGACAGGAGACGTCTATAATTCACCCCTCCACTTT. Protein product: CASSRGTGDVYNSPLHF.

This sequence joins TRBV11-2 and TRBJ1-5, with 10 bases aligning to TRBD1. Germline CDR1 and CDR2: SGHAT and FQNNGV. The V and J ends lost 8 bases and 4 bases, in that order; junction bases with no gene match: 5. The CDR3 runs 14 residues. The CDR3: CASGTGQGNQPQHF. CDR3 DNA: TGTGCCAGCGGTACGGGACAGGGGAATCAGCCCCAGCATTTT.

This chain links TRBV5-4 with TRBJ2-3; 7 bases map to TRBD2. This CDR3 is 16 amino acids long. The V segment lost 0 bases and the J segment 5 bases; nucleotides outside the gene matches: 9. Germline CDR1 SGHNT, CDR2 YYREEE (reference sequence). As DNA, the CDR3 is TGTGCCAGCAGCTTGGCCGGGGGGAGGGCAGTAGATACGCAGTATTTT. This gives the protein CASSLAGGRAVDTQYF.

The chain uses TRBV4-2 and TRBJ1-5, with D possibly being TRBD1 (6 bases). This CDR3 is built from 15 residues. The V gene lost 0 bases and the J gene lost 3 bases, with 9 bases spanning the gap. Germline lookup yields CDR1 LGHNA and CDR2 YNFKEQ. CDR3: CASSQDGQYNQPQHF. CDR3 DNA sequence: TGTGCCAGCAGCCAAGACGGACAGTACAATCAGCCCCAGCATTTT.

The table lists this clone with a count of one. V gene TRBV29-1 combines with J gene TRBJ2-1, with 11 bases fitting TRBD2. V dropped 4 bases and J dropped 0; count of bases not matched to a gene: 5. This CDR3 has 16 residues. The germline V gene encodes CDR1 SQVTM and CDR2 ANQGSEA. Here the CDR3 DNA reads TGCAGCGTTGGGGGGACTAGCGGACGCTCCTACAATGAGCAGTTCTTC. This sequence encodes CSVGGTSGRSYNEQFF.

The V gene is TRBV10-2, the J gene TRBJ2-3; a weak D match, TRBD2 (6 bases). V gave up 8 bases and J gave up 1 base, with 13 bases separating them. Germline V CDR1 and CDR2: WSHSY, SAAADI. The CDR3 is 14 residues long. CDR3 in DNA: TGCGCCAGCGCCGCGGGGTTTGGCACAGATACGCAGTATTTT. Its translation: CASAAGFGTDTQYF.